Here is one T cell receptor (delta chain) with its context. A single base separates this from a much larger clone, so it may be a read error. In the same sample, other DNA sequences code for this CDR3. These data come from a study of gamma-delta chains in newborns, infants, children. Turning to the study itself: Microbial exposure reportedly drives polyclonal innate γδ T cell expansion after birth.

TCRdb reapplied CATT to the reads. The top ten clones hold around a sixth of a sample with some 6,100 delta-chain clones, around 2.5% of them seen once. V dropped 0 bases and J dropped 4; count of bases not matched to a gene: 8. Looked up from germline, CDR1 is GEAIGNYY and CDR2 is EKD. The CDR3 is 19 residues long. The sequenced sample was blood. The chain couples TRDV2 to TRDJ3; 10 bases are shared with TRDD3. The sequence derives from a child who was a newborn, infant or young child, either healthy, febrile or measles-vaccinated (not recorded which). The CDR3 loop is CACDTAGGYARWDTRQMFF. In DNA, the CDR3 is TGTGCCTGTGACACCGCCGGGGGATACGCGCGGTGGGACACCCGACAGATGTTTTTC.